What follows describes a single T cell receptor beta chain. These data originate in a study of blood T cell repertoires in COVID-19. Study background: The United States, Italy and Spain were the sources of the acute and convalescent COVID-19 samples. PBMCs, B-cell-depleted T cells, or T cells provided the cDNA or gDNA that made up the material.

Libraries were prepared by immunoSEQ multiplex PCR; TCRdb keeps only in-frame clonotypes and omits some of them. The data contain roughly 280,000 clones, approximately 86% of them singletons. The trim removed 3 bases at V and 1 base at J, leaving 9 bases unmatched. The CDR3 runs 16 residues. From germline, CDR1 is GTSNPN and CDR2 SVGIG (reference sequence). This TCR was sampled from a man aged 40-49 years with active or convalescent COVID-19. Sample: peripheral blood. V usage is TRBV30 and J usage is TRBJ2-5; 9 bases line up with TRBD2. DNA of the CDR3: TGTGCCTGGAGAAGGTGGCTAGCGGGATTCCAAGAGACCCAGTACTTC. This codes for CAWRRWLAGFQETQYF.